This T cell receptor (beta chain) derives from a study of STAT5B mutations in CD4+ large granular lymphocyte leukemia. Repertoires were generated with immunoSEQ multiplex PCR, while TCRdb's copy carries only in-frame clones and drops some. The sample lists 38,000 or so clones; 75% to 85% were seen once. In the case of this clone: Its antigen remains unknown.

General study points: Without HLA matching, higher CD4+ than CD8+ T-LGLL clonality could reflect small sample size. Main leukemic clonotypes were patient-specific, but under 30% appeared at low frequency elsewhere.

CDR1 is SGHTA, CDR2 FQGNSA, per germline. The CDR3 contains 16 residues. V was trimmed by 5 bases and J by 5 bases, leaving 18 bases between them. This clonotype originated in a human donor in good health. The V gene is TRBV7-2, the J gene TRBJ1-4, with a possible D match to TRBD1 (6 bases). Sequenced sample: CD4+ T cells from blood buffy coats. CDR3 DNA: TGTGCCAGCAGCCCTCCCACAGGGATCATCAATGAAAAACTGTTTTTT. Its protein is CASSPPTGIINEKLFF.